These 25 T cell receptor beta chains came from one sample sequenced in a study of OX40 agonist ivuxolimab in advanced cancers. Library preparation was by the immunoSEQ multiplex PCR assay. Held by TCRdb, this immuneACCESS table contains in-frame sequences only and omits some clones. Under half of the omission traces to an unresolved V gene where checked; the cause of the rest is unknown. The table for this sample lists about 45,000 clones; more than 80% of them were counted only once. Clones ranked in the top ten supply around 6.2% of the sample. The sequencing here drew on CD4+ or CD8+ T cells sorted from blood, taken in a trial of the OX40 agonist ivuxolimab. These receptors were taken from an adult with an advanced solid tumor such as melanoma, head and neck, liver or kidney cancer.

CDR3 protein: CADSNSNQPQHF. For the CDR3, the DNA is TGCGCCGACAGCAATAGCAATCAGCCCCAGCATTTT. J is TRBJ1-5 and V is TRBV10-2; D may be TRBD1 (5 bases). The CDR3 loop spans 12 amino acids. V gave up 11 bases and J gave up 0 bases, with 8 bases separating them. CDR1 WSHSY and CDR2 SAAADI come from the germline V gene.

For this clone: This sample also contains other DNA sequences that code for the same CDR3. The genes are TRBV5-4 and TRBJ1-1; D is possibly TRBD1 (5 bases). The V and J ends lost 4 bases and 0 bases respectively, with 13 bases between them. The length of the CDR3 is 15 residues. Germline V gene data show CDR1 as SGHNT and CDR2 as YYREEE (reference sequence). CDR3 sequence reads: CASSPLKGLNTEAFF. The DNA for the CDR3 is TGTGCCAGCAGCCCACTTAAGGGACTGAACACTGAAGCTTTCTTT.

This clone was observed once. The J gene is TRBJ2-2, the V gene TRBV28; D might be TRBD2 (6 bases). V was cut by 8 bases and J by 4 bases, with 14 bases left in between. The CDR3 runs to 14 residues. Germline loops: CDR1 MDHEN, CDR2 SYDVKM. The CDR3, as DNA: TGTGCCAGCTGGGCGGGAAGTTTCACCGGGGAGCTGTTTTTT. Protein sequence: CASWAGSFTGELFF.

The CDR3 nucleotides are TGTGCCAGCAGTTTTTCAGCGAGGTACGAGCAGTACTTC. As protein: CASSFSARYEQYF. This chain links TRBV27 with TRBJ2-7; D not resolved. The CDR3 has 13 residues. V was pared by 3 bases and J by 4 bases, with 10 bases between. Germline V CDR1 and CDR2: MNHEY, SMNVEV (reference sequence).

V gene TRBV5-1 combines with J gene TRBJ2-3; D ambiguous. V dropped 5 bases and J dropped 4 bases, with 8 bases sitting between them. Germline V gene data show CDR1 as SGHRS and CDR2 as YFSETQ. The CDR3 extends over 12 amino acids. DNA for the CDR3: TGCGCCAGCAGAGGGTACGCAGATACGCAGTATTTT. Amino acid sequence: CASRGYADTQYF.

The gene calls are TRBV7-9 and TRBJ2-6, with a tentative D call TRBD2 (6 bases). Trimming shortened V by 5 bases and J by 1 base, and 12 bases separated the two germline ends. CDR1 is SEHNR and CDR2 is FQNEAQ in the germline V gene (reference sequence). The CDR3 covers 16 residues. CDR3 coding DNA: TGTGCCAGCAGCATCACCCGGGGGTCTGGGGCCAACGTCCTGACTTTC. Translation gives CASSITRGSGANVLTF.

The chain has TRBV7-7 and TRBJ1-2, with 8 bases aligning to TRBD1. The CDR3 is made up of 13 amino acids. Germline loops: CDR1 SSHAT, CDR2 FNYEAQ (reference sequence). CDR3 DNA: TGTCCCGGGAAGGACAGGGTTCACTATGGCTACACCTTC. Translation gives CPGKDRVHYGYTF.

The V call is TRBV10-1, the J call TRBJ2-7; 11 bases are a match to TRBD2. The CDR3 runs to 13 residues. With 5 bases clipped from V and 6 bases from J, the junction kept 3 bases outside the gene matches. Germline V gene sequence: CDR1 WNHNN, CDR2 SYGVQD (reference sequence). CDR3 sequence (DNA): TGCGCCAGCAGTACCGGACTAGCGGGCGAGCAGTACTTC. Translating it yields CASSTGLAGEQYF.

The CDR3 DNA reads TGTGCCAGCAGTGAGCACGGGACCAGCAATCAGCCCCAGCATTTT. Protein sequence: CASSEHGTSNQPQHF. This chain links TRBV6-1 with TRBJ1-5, with D possibly being TRBD1 (5 bases). CDR1 and CDR2 (germline): MNHNS, SASEGT. This CDR3 spans 15 amino acids. Trimming left V 3 bases short and J 1 base short, with 10 bases between.

The V gene is TRBV4-1, the J gene TRBJ2-5; TRBD1 agrees at 7 bases. The length of the CDR3 is 14 residues. CDR1 is MGHRA and CDR2 is YSYEKL in the germline V gene. V shed 4 bases and J 7 bases; nucleotides not matched to a gene: 9. CDR3 in amino acids: CASSRVGTVGTQYF. The CDR3 nucleotides are TGCGCCAGCAGCCGGGTGGGGACAGTGGGGACCCAGTACTTC.

The chain links TRBV28 to TRBJ2-7; TRBD1 matches at 9 bases. The CDR3 is 15 amino acids. With V trimmed by 10 bases and J by 2 bases, 12 bases remained unmatched. In germline, CDR1 is MDHEN, CDR2 SYDVKM. For the CDR3, the DNA is TGTGCCATCCCCTCCCGGGACAGGGCCGCCTACGAGCAGTACTTC. Protein: CAIPSRDRAAYEQYF. The entire variable domain, with the rest obtained from reference TRBV28 and TRBJ2-7, is as follows: DVKVTQSSRYLVKRTGEKVFLECVQDMDHENMFWYRQDPGLGLRLIYFSYDVKMKEKGDIPEGYSVSREKKERFSLILESASTNQTSMYLCAIPSRDRAAYEQYFGPGTRLTVT.

The chain has TRBV19 and TRBJ2-1, with D tentatively TRBD1 or TRBD2 (5 bases each). The length of the CDR3 is 12 residues. The germline V gene has CDR1 LNHDA and CDR2 SQIVND (reference sequence). Trimming stripped 8 bases from V and 7 bases from J, with 12 bases between. In DNA form, the CDR3 reads TGTGCCAGTGGCCGGGGCGGGAATGAGCAGTTCTTC. Amino acids: CASGRGGNEQFF.

This chain uses TRBV27 with TRBJ1-2; no firm D call. From germline, CDR1 is MNHEY and CDR2 SMNVEV (reference sequence). Trimming pared 8 bases from V and 0 bases from J, leaving 19 bases between. CDR3 length equals 16 residues. Here the CDR3 DNA reads TGTGCCAGCGTCCTACCCACCGGCGGATCTAACTATGGCTACACCTTC. Translated: CASVLPTGGSNYGYTF.

A few counts support this clone. The V call is TRBV28, the J call TRBJ1-4, with D possibly matching TRBD1 (6 bases). The length of the CDR3 is 14 residues. Germline-derived CDR1 and CDR2 are MDHEN and SYDVKM. Trimming shortened V by 3 bases and J by 7 bases, and 12 bases separated the two germline ends. CDR3 amino acids: CASSLGGAGEKLFF. CDR3 nucleotide sequence: TGTGCCAGCAGTTTGGGGGGGGCAGGTGAAAAACTGTTTTTT.

The chain couples TRBV28 to TRBJ1-5; 10 bases align to TRBD1. CDR1 and CDR2 (germline): MDHEN, SYDVKM. The trim removed 8 bases at V and 6 bases at J, leaving 4 bases unmatched. This CDR3 is 13 amino acids long. In DNA form, the CDR3 reads TGTGCCAGCGGGACAGGGGTACGTCAGCCCCAGCATTTT. Its translation: CASGTGVRQPQHF.

The rearrangement links TRBV11-2 to TRBJ2-1; D is undetermined. Per germline, CDR1 SGHAT and CDR2 FQNNGV. CDR3 size: 12 residues. With 7 bases removed from V and 13 bases from J, the gap between germline ends came to 17 bases. CDR3 loop: CASTTTDLYQFF. The CDR3 region has the DNA TGTGCCAGCACCACGACGGATCTCTACCAGTTCTTC.

By sample share, this clone is medium-sized. The chain uses TRBV19 and TRBJ1-5; 8 positions match TRBD1. CDR3 length: 16 amino acids. Trimming cost V 3 bases and J 0 bases; bases outside gene matches: 4. The germline V gene has CDR1 LNHDA and CDR2 SQIVND (reference sequence). The CDR3 bases are TGTGCCAGTAGTATCCAGGGGGCCTATAGCAATCAGCCCCAGCATTTT. Its translation: CASSIQGAYSNQPQHF.

The chain recombines TRBV11-3 with TRBJ2-3; the D is unclear. Trimming stripped 3 bases from V and 0 bases from J, with 16 bases between. This CDR3 contains 17 residues. In germline, CDR1 is SGHNT, CDR2 YENEEA. For the CDR3, the DNA is TGTGCCAGCAGCTTTGGAAGTTCCCCCACTAGCACAGATACGCAGTATTTT. Protein: CASSFGSSPTSTDTQYF.

The chain recombines TRBV11-3 with TRBJ2-1, with 9 bases matching TRBD2. The CDR3 covers 18 residues. Germline CDR1 is SGHNT and CDR2 is YENEEA. With V trimmed by 3 bases and J by 8 bases, 17 bases remained unmatched. The CDR3 nucleotides are TGTGCCAGCAGCTTTCGTGGGGCGGGAGGGCCCGGCGCGTATGAGCAGTTCTTC. Translated, it gives CASSFRGAGGPGAYEQFF.

The gene calls are TRBV30 and TRBJ2-2; TRBD2 is a possible D gene (5 bases). The CDR3 has 13 amino acids. Germline CDR1 and CDR2: GTSNPN and SVGIG (reference sequence). The CDR3 loop is CARGSPNTGELFF. The CDR3 nucleotides are TGTGCACGCGGGTCACCCAACACCGGGGAGCTGTTTTTT.

The chain is built from TRBV5-6 and TRBJ2-5, with a weak D call TRBD1 (6 bases). CDR1 and CDR2 from the germline V gene are SGHDT and YYEEEE. The CDR3 extends over 17 amino acids. Trimming shortened V by 4 bases and J by 4 bases, and 23 bases separated the two germline ends. The CDR3 region has the DNA TGTGCCAGCAGCGGGATCGTATGGGCAGGGGCAGGAGAGACCCAGTACTTC. It is translated as CASSGIVWAGAGETQYF. The entire variable domain, with the rest obtained from reference TRBV5-6 and TRBJ2-5, is as follows: DAGVTQSPTHLIKTRGQQVTLRCSPKSGHDTVSWYQQALGQGPQFIFQYYEEEERQRGNFPDRFSGHQFPNYSSELNVNALLLGDSALYLCASSGIVWAGAGETQYFGPGTRLLVL.

This clone was found a few times. CDR3 sequence (DNA): TGCGCCAGCAGCCAAGGTGGACTAGCGGGAGGGGGTGGAGATACGCAGTATTTT. Its protein is CASSQGGLAGGGGDTQYF. The chain has TRBV4-1 and TRBJ2-3; TRBD2 matches at 15 bases. The V gene's germline CDR1 is MGHRA and CDR2 YSYEKL. V lost 1 base and J lost 5; bases outside the gene matches: 7. This CDR3 is 18 amino acids long.

In its sample, this clone was seen a few times. The chain has TRBV10-1 and TRBJ1-1, with a weak D call TRBD1 (6 bases). The V and J ends lost 0 bases and 3 bases respectively, with 29 bases between them. The CDR3 covers 21 residues. In germline, CDR1 is WNHNN, CDR2 SYGVQD (reference sequence). CDR3 sequence (DNA): TGCGCCAGCAGTGAGTCGAGCTGGGCTGGGGACATTCAAAAAGGCTACACTGAAGCTTTCTTT. Protein sequence: CASSESSWAGDIQKGYTEAFF.

The V gene is TRBV6-5, the J gene TRBJ2-7; a possible D gene is TRBD1 (5 bases). V was pared by 2 bases and J by 2 bases, with 10 bases between. CDR1 MNHEY and CDR2 SVGAGI come from the germline V gene. The CDR3 length is 14 residues. CDR3 protein: CASSYNGHPYEQYF. The CDR3 coding sequence is TGTGCCAGCAGTTACAATGGACACCCCTACGAGCAGTACTTC.

This clone was observed a handful of times. J is TRBJ1-1 and V is TRBV7-9, with no clear D. V was clipped by 3 bases and J by 4 bases, with 9 bases between them. The CDR3 length is 13 residues. Germline loops: CDR1 SEHNR, CDR2 FQNEAQ (reference sequence). The CDR3 DNA reads as TGTGCCAGCAGCTTGGCCCCGGCCACTGAAGCTTTCTTT. This gives the protein CASSLAPATEAFF.